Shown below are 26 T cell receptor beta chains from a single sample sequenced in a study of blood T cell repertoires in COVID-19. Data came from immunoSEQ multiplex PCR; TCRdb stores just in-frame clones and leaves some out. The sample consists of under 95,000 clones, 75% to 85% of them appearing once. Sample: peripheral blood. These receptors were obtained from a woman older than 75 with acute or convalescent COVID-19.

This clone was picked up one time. CDR3 nucleotides: TGTGCCAGCAGCCAACCTACTAGCGGGACTCCCGGTGAGCAGTTCTTC. It yields the protein CASSQPTSGTPGEQFF. The rearrangement links TRBV4-2 to TRBJ2-1, with 10 positions matching TRBD2. The germline V gene has CDR1 LGHNA and CDR2 YNFKEQ. The V gene end was trimmed by 2 bases and the J gene end by 9 bases; junction bases not matched to a gene: 10. The CDR3 is made up of 16 amino acids.

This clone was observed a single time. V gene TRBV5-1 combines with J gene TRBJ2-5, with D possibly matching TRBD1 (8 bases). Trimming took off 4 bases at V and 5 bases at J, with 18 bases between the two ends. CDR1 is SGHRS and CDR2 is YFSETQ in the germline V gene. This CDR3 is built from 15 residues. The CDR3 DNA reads TGCGCCAGCAGCACGCACACAGGGGGGGAGGAGACCCAGTACTTC. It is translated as CASSTHTGGEETQYF.

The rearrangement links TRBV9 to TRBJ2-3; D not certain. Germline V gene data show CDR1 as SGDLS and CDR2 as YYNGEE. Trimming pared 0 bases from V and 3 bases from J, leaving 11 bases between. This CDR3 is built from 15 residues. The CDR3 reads CASSVATSVTDTQYF. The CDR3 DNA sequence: TGTGCCAGCAGCGTAGCTACCAGCGTAACAGATACGCAGTATTTT.

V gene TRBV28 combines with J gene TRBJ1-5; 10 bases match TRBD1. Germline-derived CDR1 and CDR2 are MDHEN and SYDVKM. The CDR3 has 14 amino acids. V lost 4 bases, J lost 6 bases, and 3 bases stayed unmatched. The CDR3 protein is CASSWDRGSQPQHF. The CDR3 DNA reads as TGTGCCAGCAGTTGGGACAGGGGAAGTCAGCCCCAGCATTTT.

The CDR3 sequence is CASNLQVPGELFF. The CDR3 DNA reads TGTGCCAGCAACCTGCAGGTGCCCGGGGAGCTGTTTTTT. The chain combines TRBV2 with TRBJ2-2; D call uncertain. Trimming took 7 bases from V and 6 from J, leaving 12 bases between them. CDR3 length equals 13 residues. Germline V gene data show CDR1 as SNHLY and CDR2 as FYNNEI.

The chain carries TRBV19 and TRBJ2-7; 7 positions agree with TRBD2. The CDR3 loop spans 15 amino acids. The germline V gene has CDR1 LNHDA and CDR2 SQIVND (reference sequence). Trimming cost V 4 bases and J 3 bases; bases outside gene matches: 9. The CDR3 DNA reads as TGTGCCAGTAGTACAAGGGGAGGGGCGAGCTACGAGCAGTACTTC. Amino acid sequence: CASSTRGGASYEQYF. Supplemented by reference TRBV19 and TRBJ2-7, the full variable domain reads DGGITQSPKYLFRKEGQNVTLSCEQNLNHDAMYWYRQDPGQGLRLIYYSQIVNDFQKGDIAEGYSVSREKKESFPLTVTSAQKNPTAFYLCASSTRGGASYEQYFGPGTRLTVT.

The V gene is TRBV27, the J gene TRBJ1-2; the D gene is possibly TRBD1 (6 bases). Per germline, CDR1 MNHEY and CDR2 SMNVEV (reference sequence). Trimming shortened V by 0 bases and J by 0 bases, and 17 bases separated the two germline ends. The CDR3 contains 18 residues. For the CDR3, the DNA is TGTGCCAGCAGTTTATCCCGCCGGGACACCTTTGCTAACTATGGCTACACCTTC. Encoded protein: CASSLSRRDTFANYGYTF.

The CDR3 here is CASRFLATSGIYEQYF. DNA of the CDR3: TGTGCAAGTCGCTTCTTAGCGACTAGCGGAATCTACGAGCAGTACTTC. The chain combines TRBV12-2 with TRBJ2-7; the table calls TRBD2, which could not be checked here. TRBV12-2 is shown as a pseudogene. This CDR3 region has 16 residues.

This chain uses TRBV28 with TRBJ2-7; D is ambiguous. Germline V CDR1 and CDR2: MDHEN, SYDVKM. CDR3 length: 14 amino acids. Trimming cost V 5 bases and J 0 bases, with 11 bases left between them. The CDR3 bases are TGTGCCAGCAGTCCCCAGGCACGCTCCTACGAGCAGTACTTC. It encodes CASSPQARSYEQYF.

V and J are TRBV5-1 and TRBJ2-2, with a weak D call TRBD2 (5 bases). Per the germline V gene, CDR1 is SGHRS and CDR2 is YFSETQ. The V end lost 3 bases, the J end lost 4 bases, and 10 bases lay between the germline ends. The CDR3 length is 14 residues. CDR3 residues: CASSSERITGELFF. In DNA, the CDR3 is TGCGCCAGCAGCTCGGAGCGGATCACCGGGGAGCTGTTTTTT.

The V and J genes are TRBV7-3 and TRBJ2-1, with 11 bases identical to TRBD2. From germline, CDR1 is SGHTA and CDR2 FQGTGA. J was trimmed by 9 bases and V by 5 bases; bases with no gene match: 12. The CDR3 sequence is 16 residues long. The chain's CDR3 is CASSRGLAGRESEQFF. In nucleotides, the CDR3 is TGTGCCAGCAGCCGCGGACTAGCGGGCCGTGAGAGTGAGCAGTTCTTC. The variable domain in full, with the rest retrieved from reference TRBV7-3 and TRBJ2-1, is GAGVSQTPSNKVTEKGKYVELRCDPISGHTALYWYRQSLGQGPEFLIYFQGTGAADDSGLPNDRFFAVRPEGSVSTLKIQRTERGDSAVYLCASSRGLAGRESEQFFGPGTRLTVL.

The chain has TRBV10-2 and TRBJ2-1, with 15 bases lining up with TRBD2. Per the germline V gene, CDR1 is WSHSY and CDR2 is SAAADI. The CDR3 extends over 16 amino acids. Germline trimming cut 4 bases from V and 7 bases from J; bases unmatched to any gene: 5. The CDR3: CASSGTSGRASNEQFF. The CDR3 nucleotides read TGCGCCAGCAGTGGGACTAGCGGGAGGGCTAGTAATGAGCAGTTCTTC.

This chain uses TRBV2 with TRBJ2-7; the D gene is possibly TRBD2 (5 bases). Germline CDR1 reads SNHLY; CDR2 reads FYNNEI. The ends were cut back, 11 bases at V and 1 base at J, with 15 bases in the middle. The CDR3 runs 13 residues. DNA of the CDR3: TGTGCCGCCACGGGCGGACTTTCCTACGAGCAGTACTTC. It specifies CAATGGLSYEQYF.

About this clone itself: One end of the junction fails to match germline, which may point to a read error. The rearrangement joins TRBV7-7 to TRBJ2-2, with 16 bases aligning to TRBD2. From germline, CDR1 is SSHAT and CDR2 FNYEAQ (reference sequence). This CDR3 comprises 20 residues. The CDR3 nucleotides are TGTGCTAGCAGCTTAATTATTTGGGGGACTAGCGGGAGGGACACCGGGGAGCTGTTTTTT. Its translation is CASSLIIWGTSGRDTGELFF.

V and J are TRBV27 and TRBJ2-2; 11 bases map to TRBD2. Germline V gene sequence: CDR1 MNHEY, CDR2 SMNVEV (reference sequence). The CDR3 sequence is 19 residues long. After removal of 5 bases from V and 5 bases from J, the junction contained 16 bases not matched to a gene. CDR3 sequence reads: CASSTPRPLAGVGTGELFF. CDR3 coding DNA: TGTGCCAGCAGTACTCCACGTCCACTAGCGGGAGTTGGGACCGGGGAGCTGTTTTTT.

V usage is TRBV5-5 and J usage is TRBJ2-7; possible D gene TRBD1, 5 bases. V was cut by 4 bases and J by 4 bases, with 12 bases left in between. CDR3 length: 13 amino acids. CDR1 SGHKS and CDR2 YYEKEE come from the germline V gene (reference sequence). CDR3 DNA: TGTGCCAGCAGCGCAGGAAGGGGTTACGAGCAGTACTTC. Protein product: CASSAGRGYEQYF.

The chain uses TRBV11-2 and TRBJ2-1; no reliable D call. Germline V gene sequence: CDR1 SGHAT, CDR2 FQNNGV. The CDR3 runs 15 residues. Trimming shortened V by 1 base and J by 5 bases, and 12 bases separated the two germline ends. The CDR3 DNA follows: TGTGCCAGCAGCTTAGCCGAGGAAGCTGACAATGAGCAGTTCTTC. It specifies CASSLAEEADNEQFF.

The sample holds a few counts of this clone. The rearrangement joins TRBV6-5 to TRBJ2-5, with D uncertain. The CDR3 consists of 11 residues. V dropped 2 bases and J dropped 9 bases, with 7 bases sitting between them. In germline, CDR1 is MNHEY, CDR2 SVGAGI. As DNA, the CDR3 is TGTGCCAGCAGTTACCACAAAGCCCAGTACTTC. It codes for CASSYHKAQYF.

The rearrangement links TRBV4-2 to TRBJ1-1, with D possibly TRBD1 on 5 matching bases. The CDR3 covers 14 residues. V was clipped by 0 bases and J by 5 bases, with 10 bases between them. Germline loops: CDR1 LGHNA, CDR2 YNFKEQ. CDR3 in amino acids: CASSQDQRGTEAFF. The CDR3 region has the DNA TGTGCCAGCAGCCAAGATCAACGGGGGACTGAAGCTTTCTTT.

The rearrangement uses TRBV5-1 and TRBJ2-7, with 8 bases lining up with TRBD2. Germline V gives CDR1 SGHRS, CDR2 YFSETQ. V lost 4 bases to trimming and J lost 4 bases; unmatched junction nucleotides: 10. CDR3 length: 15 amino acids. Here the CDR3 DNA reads TGCGCCAGCAGCATCTTAGCGGGGACTTTGTACGAGCAGTACTTC. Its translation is CASSILAGTLYEQYF.

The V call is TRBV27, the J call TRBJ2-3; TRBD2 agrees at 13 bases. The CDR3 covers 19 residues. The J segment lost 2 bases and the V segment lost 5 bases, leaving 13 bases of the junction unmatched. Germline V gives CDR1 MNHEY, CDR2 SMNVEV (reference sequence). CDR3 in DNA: TGTGCCAGCAGTCGTACCGGGTTAGGACTAGCGGGAGCCACAGATACGCAGTATTTT. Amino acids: CASSRTGLGLAGATDTQYF.

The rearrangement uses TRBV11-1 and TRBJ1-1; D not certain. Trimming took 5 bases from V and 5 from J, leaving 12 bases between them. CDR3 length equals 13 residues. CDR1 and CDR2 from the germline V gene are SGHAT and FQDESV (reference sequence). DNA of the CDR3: TGTGCCAGCAGCGGTTACGCAGGAACTGAAGCTTTCTTT. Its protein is CASSGYAGTEAFF. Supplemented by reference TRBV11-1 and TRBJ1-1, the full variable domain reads EAEVAQSPRYKITEKSQAVAFWCDPISGHATLYWYRQILGQGPELLVQFQDESVVDDSQLPKDRFSAERLKGVDSTLKIQPAELGDSAMYLCASSGYAGTEAFFGQGTRLTVV.

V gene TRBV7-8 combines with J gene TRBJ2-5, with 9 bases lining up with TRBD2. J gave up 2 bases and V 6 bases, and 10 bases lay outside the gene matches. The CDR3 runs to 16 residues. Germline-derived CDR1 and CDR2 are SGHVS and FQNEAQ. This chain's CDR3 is CASSLSGRGEQETQYF. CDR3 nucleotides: TGTGCCAGCAGTCTTAGCGGGAGAGGGGAACAAGAGACCCAGTACTTC.

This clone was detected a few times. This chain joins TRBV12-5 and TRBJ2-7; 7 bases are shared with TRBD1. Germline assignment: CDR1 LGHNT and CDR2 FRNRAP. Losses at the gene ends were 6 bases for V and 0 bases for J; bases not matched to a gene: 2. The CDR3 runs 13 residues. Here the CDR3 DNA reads TGTGCTAGTGGGTGGGACAGCTCCTACGAGCAGTACTTC. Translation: CASGWDSSYEQYF.

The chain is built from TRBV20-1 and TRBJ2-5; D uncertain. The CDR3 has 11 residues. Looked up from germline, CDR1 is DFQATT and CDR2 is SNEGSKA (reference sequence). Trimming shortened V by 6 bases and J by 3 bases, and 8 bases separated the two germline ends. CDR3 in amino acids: CSALIEETQYF. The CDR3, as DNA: TGCAGTGCCTTAATAGAAGAGACCCAGTACTTC.

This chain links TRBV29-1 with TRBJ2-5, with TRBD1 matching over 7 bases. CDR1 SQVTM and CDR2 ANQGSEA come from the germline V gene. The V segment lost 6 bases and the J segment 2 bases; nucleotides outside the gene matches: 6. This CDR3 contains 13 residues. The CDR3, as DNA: TGCAGCGTCTCCGGGACAGTACAAGAGACCCAGTACTTC. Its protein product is CSVSGTVQETQYF.